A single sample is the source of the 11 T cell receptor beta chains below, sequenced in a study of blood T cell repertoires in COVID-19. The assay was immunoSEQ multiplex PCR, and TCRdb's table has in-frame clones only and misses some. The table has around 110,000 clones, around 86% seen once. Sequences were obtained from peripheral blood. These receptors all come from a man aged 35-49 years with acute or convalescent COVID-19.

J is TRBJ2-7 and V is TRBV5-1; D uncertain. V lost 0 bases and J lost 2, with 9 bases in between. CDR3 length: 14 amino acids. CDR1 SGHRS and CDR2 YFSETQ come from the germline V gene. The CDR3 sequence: CASSLERGTYEQYF. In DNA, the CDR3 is TGCGCCAGCAGCTTGGAGAGAGGAACCTACGAGCAGTACTTC.

The CDR3 is CASSFGARGTGNTGELFF. CDR3 DNA: TGTGCCAGCAGCTTTGGGGCCCGCGGGACTGGTAACACCGGGGAGCTGTTTTTT. The chain is built from TRBV7-9 and TRBJ2-2; TRBD2 is a possible D gene (6 bases). The V end was cut by 3 bases, the J end by 2 bases, with 19 bases between. Germline assignment: CDR1 SEHNR and CDR2 FQNEAQ (reference sequence). The CDR3 is made up of 18 amino acids. Variable domain in full (rest from reference TRBV7-9 and TRBJ2-2): DTGVSQNPRHKITKRGQNVTFRCDPISEHNRLYWYRQTLGQGPEFLTYFQNEAQLEKSRLLSDRFSAERPKGSFSTLEIQRTEQGDSAMYLCASSFGARGTGNTGELFFGEGSRLTVL.

The CDR3 DNA is TGTGCCAGCAGCGGACAGAGCTCTGGGGCCAACGTCCTGACTTTC. It yields the protein CASSGQSSGANVLTF. The rearrangement uses TRBV6-5 and TRBJ2-6, with D perhaps matching TRBD1 (6 bases). Per germline, CDR1 MNHEY and CDR2 SVGAGI. Trimming took off 6 bases at V and 0 bases at J, with 9 bases between the two ends. This CDR3 comprises 15 residues.

The CDR3 sequence is CAVAPSTDTQYF. The CDR3 DNA follows: TGTGCCGTCGCGCCGTCTACAGATACGCAGTATTTT. The chain joins TRBV19 to TRBJ2-3; no clear D. V gave up 11 bases and J gave up 3 bases, with 12 bases separating them. CDR3 length: 12 residues. The V gene's germline CDR1 is LNHDA and CDR2 SQIVND (reference sequence).

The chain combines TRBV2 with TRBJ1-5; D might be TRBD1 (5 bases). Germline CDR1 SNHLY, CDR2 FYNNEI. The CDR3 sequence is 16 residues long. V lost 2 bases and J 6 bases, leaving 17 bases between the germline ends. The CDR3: CASSETRQRVGQPQHF. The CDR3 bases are TGTGCCAGCAGTGAAACACGACAGCGCGTTGGTCAGCCCCAGCATTTT.

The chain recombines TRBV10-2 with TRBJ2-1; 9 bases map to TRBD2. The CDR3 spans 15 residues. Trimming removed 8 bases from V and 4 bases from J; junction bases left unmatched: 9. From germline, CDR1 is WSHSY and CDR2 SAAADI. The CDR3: CASGRTSAQYNEQFF. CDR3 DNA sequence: TGCGCCAGCGGTCGGACTAGCGCTCAATACAATGAGCAGTTCTTC.

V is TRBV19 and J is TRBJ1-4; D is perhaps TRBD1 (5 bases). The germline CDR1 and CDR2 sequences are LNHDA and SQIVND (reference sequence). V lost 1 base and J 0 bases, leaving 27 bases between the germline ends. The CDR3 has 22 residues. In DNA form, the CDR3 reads TGTGCCAGTAGTATAGGAGCCGACCGGGGGTTCGTGGAGAAAGCAACTAATGAAAAACTGTTTTTT. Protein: CASSIGADRGFVEKATNEKLFF.

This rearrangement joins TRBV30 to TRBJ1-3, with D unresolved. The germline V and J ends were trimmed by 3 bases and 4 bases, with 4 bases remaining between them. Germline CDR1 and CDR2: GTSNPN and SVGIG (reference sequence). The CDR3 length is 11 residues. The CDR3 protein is CAWRSGNTIYF. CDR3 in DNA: TGTGCCTGGAGGTCGGGAAACACCATATATTTT.

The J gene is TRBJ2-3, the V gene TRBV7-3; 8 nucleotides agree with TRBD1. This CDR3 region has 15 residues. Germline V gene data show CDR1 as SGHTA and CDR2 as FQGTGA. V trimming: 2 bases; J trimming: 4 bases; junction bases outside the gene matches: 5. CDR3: CASSLLQGGPDTQYF. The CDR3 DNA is TGTGCCAGCAGCTTACTACAGGGGGGCCCAGATACGCAGTATTTT.

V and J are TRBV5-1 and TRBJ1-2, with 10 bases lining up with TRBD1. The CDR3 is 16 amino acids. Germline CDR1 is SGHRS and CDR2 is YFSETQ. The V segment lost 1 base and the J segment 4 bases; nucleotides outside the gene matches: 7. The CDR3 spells CASSLTGTGEAYGYTF. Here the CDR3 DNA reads TGCGCCAGCAGCTTGACAGGGACAGGGGAGGCCTATGGCTACACCTTC.

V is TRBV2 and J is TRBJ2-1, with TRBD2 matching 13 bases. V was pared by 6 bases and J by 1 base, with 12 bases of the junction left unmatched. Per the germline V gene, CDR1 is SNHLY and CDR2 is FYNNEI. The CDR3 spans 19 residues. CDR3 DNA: TGTGCCAGCAGGGAGGGGACTAGCGGGACCGCAGGTTCCTACAATGAGCAGTTCTTC. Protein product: CASREGTSGTAGSYNEQFF.